The clone carrying this T cell receptor (beta chain) has just a few counts. Its antigen is unknown. Primers for the PCR totalled 60 Vbeta and 13 Jbeta. Repertoires were generated with immunoSEQ multiplex PCR, while TCRdb's copy carries only in-frame clones and drops some. The table records about 120,000 clones, 65% to 80% of them present only once. The data were taken from a study of cytomegalovirus exposure and HLA in healthy donors. At the level of the study: Within an early data release were tens of millions of unique TCRs drawn from HLA-typed donors.

Findings of the study overall: Donor immune exposure was known only as CMV serostatus.

Trimming pared 10 bases from V and 2 bases from J, leaving 14 bases between. The CDR3 sequence is 13 residues long. From germline, CDR1 is LNHDA and CDR2 SQIVND (reference sequence). Input material: PBMCs. This rearrangement joins TRBV19 to TRBJ1-2; D is uncertain. The sequence derives from a man in his 60s in good health and CMV-seropositive. In nucleotides, the CDR3 is TGTGCCACAAAGAGGACGGGGAACTATGGCTACACCTTC. Translating gives CATKRTGNYGYTF.